A selection of T cell receptor beta chains follows, all from one sample in a study of blood T cell repertoires in COVID-19. Only in-frame clones appear in the TCRdb table, and some are missing; sequencing was by immunoSEQ multiplex PCR. The data contain 120,000 or so clones, around nine tenths of them singletons. Sample: peripheral blood. These receptors were taken from a human donor in a cohort sampled during active COVID-19. CDR3s include the opening cysteine and the closing phenylalanine or tryptophan. The D gene is left open where the match is weak. Clone size is shown for a subset of rows, as once, few, many or a class of expanded clone.

J,D,V,size,CDR3,DNA
TRBJ1-2,TRBD1,TRBV7-6,.,CASSPGQAAYGYTF,TGTGCCAGCAGCCCCGGACAGGCTGCGTATGGCTACACCTTC
TRBJ1-3,TRBD1,TRBV5-5,.,CASSLEGGQISGNTIYF,TGTGCCAGCAGCTTGGAGGGGGGACAGATCTCTGGAAACACCATATATTTT
TRBJ2-7,TRBD2,TRBV5-1,.,CASSLEGLGDPFKEQYF,TGCGCCAGCAGCTTGGAAGGACTAGGAGATCCCTTTAAAGAGCAGTACTTC
TRBJ1-1,.,TRBV7-9,.,CASSLGQQNTEAFF,TGTGCCAGCAGCTTAGGACAGCAAAACACTGAAGCTTTCTTT
TRBJ2-1,TRBD2,TRBV27,.,CASSLRRPSMAGEEEQFF,TGTGCCAGCAGTTTGCGCAGACCCTCTATGGCGGGAGAAGAAGAGCAGTTCTTC
TRBJ2-2,.,TRBV7-6,.,CASSPRDAMLTGELFF,TGTGCCAGCAGCCCGCGGGACGCCATGCTCACCGGGGAGCTGTTTTTT
TRBJ2-7,TRBD2,TRBV30,.,CAWRGLAGDKQYF,TGTGCCTGGAGAGGCCTAGCGGGTGATAAGCAGTACTTC
TRBJ1-3,TRBD1,TRBV5-4,.,CASSFDRGNGNTIYF,TGTGCCAGCAGCTTTGACAGGGGGAATGGAAACACCATATATTTT
TRBJ2-1,TRBD2,TRBV6-5,.,CASSYGTSSYNEQFF,TGTGCCAGCAGTTACGGGACTAGCTCCTACAATGAGCAGTTCTTC
TRBJ2-4,.,TRBV30,.,CAWGRGWNKNIQYF,TGTGCCTGGGGCCGGGGGTGGAACAAAAACATTCAGTACTTC
TRBJ1-1,.,TRBV27,.,CASSVTGPNTEAFF,TGTGCCAGCAGCGTCACAGGTCCGAACACTGAAGCTTTCTTT
TRBJ2-1,TRBD2,TRBV15,medium-sized,CATSRAGGGVNEQFF,TGTGCCACCAGCAGAGCGGGAGGGGGAGTGAATGAGCAGTTCTTC
TRBJ2-3,TRBD2,TRBV9,.,CASSARAGVSTDTQYF,TGTGCCAGCAGCGCTCGAGCGGGGGTGAGCACAGATACGCAGTATTTT
TRBJ2-3,TRBD2,TRBV4-1,.,CASSPSVREHTDTQYF,TGCGCCAGCAGCCCCTCGGTGCGGGAGCACACAGATACGCAGTATTTT
TRBJ1-6,TRBD1,TRBV5-1,.,CASSLDTTGLYNSPLHF,TGCGCCAGCAGCTTGGATACGACAGGGCTGTATAATTCACCCCTCCACTTT
TRBJ2-5,.,TRBV10-3,.,CVISGGGSHQETQYF,TGTGTCATCAGTGGGGGGGGCAGCCACCAAGAGACCCAGTACTTC
TRBJ2-3,TRBD2,TRBV5-1,.,CASSPPASGNADTQYF,TGCGCCAGCAGCCCACCAGCCAGCGGGAACGCAGATACGCAGTATTTT
TRBJ2-3,.,TRBV15,.,CATSSGGSGRGGDTQYF,TGTGCCACCAGCAGTGGAGGGTCGGGACGGGGCGGAGATACGCAGTATTTT
TRBJ1-1,.,TRBV5-4,.,CASSPSGTHTEAFF,TGTGCCAGCAGCCCGTCCGGGACACACACTGAAGCTTTCTTT
TRBJ1-3,.,TRBV11-2,.,CASSLRWGAGNTIYF,TGTGCCAGCAGCTTAAGGTGGGGAGCCGGAAACACCATATATTTT
TRBJ2-2,TRBD2,TRBV9,once,CASSPPTSGGVNTGELFF,TGTGCCAGCAGCCCCCCGACTAGCGGGGGTGTGAACACCGGGGAGCTGTTTTTT
TRBJ1-3,TRBD1,TRBV7-9,.,CASSPDRGTGNTIYF,TGTGCCAGCAGCCCGGACAGGGGTACTGGAAACACCATATATTTT
TRBJ2-1,.,TRBV6-6,.,CASLRSRRDEQFF,TGTGCCAGCCTTCGCTCCCGCAGGGATGAGCAGTTCTTC
TRBJ1-2,.,TRBV19,.,CASSFGSQGNYGYTF,TGTGCCAGTAGCTTTGGATCACAGGGAAACTATGGCTACACCTTC
TRBJ1-1,.,TRBV6-5,many,CASTKQGMNTEAFF,TGTGCCAGCACCAAACAGGGCATGAACACTGAAGCTTTCTTT
TRBJ1-2,TRBD1,TRBV7-8,few,CASSPRTGYGYTF,TGTGCCAGCAGCCCCCGGACAGGGTATGGCTACACCTTC
TRBJ2-1,TRBD2,TRBV29-1,.,CSAVALSGRAGYNEQFF,TGCAGCGCTGTGGCCCTAAGCGGGAGGGCCGGTTACAATGAGCAGTTCTTC
TRBJ1-1,TRBD1,TRBV2,.,CASTGQGAGTEAFF,TGTGCCAGCACCGGACAGGGGGCGGGAACTGAAGCTTTCTTT
TRBJ1-1,.,TRBV21-1,.,CASSPRTGANTEAFF,TGTGCCAGCAGCCCTCGGACAGGGGCTAACACTGAAGCTTTCTTT
TRBJ2-5,TRBD2,TRBV30,.,CAWSPGGVRETQYF,TGTGCCTGGAGTCCCGGGGGGGTACGAGAGACCCAGTACTTC
TRBJ2-1,.,TRBV9,.,CASSVARLTGINEQFF,TGTGCCAGCAGCGTAGCTCGGTTAACAGGGATCAATGAGCAGTTCTTC
TRBJ2-7,TRBD1,TRBV18,.,CASSPYRDRITYEQYF,TGTGCCAGCTCACCGTACCGGGACAGGATTACTTACGAGCAGTACTTC
TRBJ2-1,.,TRBV9,.,CASSAEGGNIHNEQFF,TGTGCCAGCAGCGCGGAGGGCGGGAACATCCACAATGAGCAGTTCTTC
TRBJ2-1,.,TRBV6-5,.,CASLSRPSSYNEQFF,TGTGCCAGCTTGAGCAGGCCGAGCTCCTACAATGAGCAGTTCTTC
TRBJ2-5,TRBD2,TRBV7-9,.,CASSLTSGGAETQYF,TGTGCCAGCAGCTTAACGAGCGGGGGGGCAGAGACCCAGTACTTC
TRBJ1-2,TRBD1,TRBV11-2,.,CASSTWDRVGYGYTF,TGTGCCAGCAGCACCTGGGACAGGGTGGGCTATGGCTACACCTTC
TRBJ2-7,.,TRBV4-2,once,CASSQAEGNYEQYF,TGTGCCAGCAGCCAGGCCGAGGGTAACTACGAGCAGTACTTC
TRBJ1-1,.,TRBV5-1,.,CASSSTQNTEAFF,TGCGCCAGCAGCTCGACACAGAACACTGAAGCTTTCTTT
TRBJ2-5,TRBD2,TRBV7-2,.,CASSLANAGGQETQYF,TGTGCCAGCAGCTTAGCGAACGCGGGGGGGCAAGAGACCCAGTACTTC
TRBJ2-3,TRBD2,TRBV30,.,CAWSGRGGTDTQYF,TGTGCCTGGAGTGGACGGGGGGGCACAGATACGCAGTATTTT
TRBJ1-1,.,TRBV5-5,few,CASSFSGSTAEAFF,TGTGCCAGCAGCTTTTCCGGGTCGACGGCTGAAGCTTTCTTT
TRBJ2-7,.,TRBV18,.,CASSQAGGFVTQYEQYF,TGTGCCAGCTCACAAGCAGGCGGGTTCGTGACGCAGTACGAGCAGTACTTC
TRBJ1-6,TRBD1,TRBV18,.,CASSATGGDSPLHF,TGTGCCAGCTCAGCGACAGGGGGTGATTCACCCCTCCACTTT
TRBJ2-3,TRBD2,TRBV30,.,CAWSVLGRGDTQYF,TGTGCCTGGAGTGTTCTTGGGAGGGGAGATACGCAGTATTTT
TRBJ1-1,.,TRBV27,.,CASSLSIGHSNTEAFF,TGTGCCAGCAGTTTATCTATTGGACATTCGAACACTGAAGCTTTCTTT